Shown below are 25 T cell receptor beta chains from a single sample sequenced in a study of human T cells and chemical hapten exposure. TCRdb reprocessed the RACE reads via MiXCR and lists one record per CDR3 protein. Here the sample spans around 250,000 distinct CDR3 sequences, 7.5% to 9% being singletons. Described time point: pre-sensitization, week 0. Treatment noted: therapeutic diphenylcyclopropenone sensitization with weekly scalp DPC. Sequences were derived from whole blood, sampled in connection with sensitization to the hapten diphenylcyclopropenone (DPC). The receptors derive from a woman aged 35 to 49 with alopecia areata. Some clones in this sample may be carry-over from other donors' samples.

This chain links TRBV10-3 with TRBJ1-4, with TRBD1 matching 7 bases. V lost 6 bases, J lost 10 bases, and 11 bases stayed unmatched. Germline V lookup: CDR1 ENHRY, CDR2 SYGVKD. This CDR3 has 14 amino acids. The CDR3 loop reads CAIRRDSGPGKLFF. In DNA, the CDR3 is TGTGCCATCAGAAGGGACAGTGGGCCCGGAAAACTGTTTTTT.

This clonotype occurred a few times. The chain is built from TRBV12-3 or TRBV12-4 and TRBJ2-7; 9 nucleotides match TRBD2. The CDR3 spans 13 residues. The V gene end was trimmed by 2 bases and the J gene end by 7 bases; junction bases not matched to a gene: 3. CDR3 sequence (DNA): TGTGCCAGCAGTTTAAATAGCGGGGGAGAGCAGTACTTC. Encoded protein: CASSLNSGGEQYF.

The V gene is TRBV13, the J gene TRBJ2-2; 14 bases align to TRBD2. Germline V gives CDR1 PRHDT, CDR2 FYEKMQ (reference sequence). V shed 5 bases, J shed 6 bases, and the junction held 14 bases outside the gene matches. The CDR3 covers 19 residues. The CDR3 DNA reads as TGTGCCAGCAGCCCAAGGTCCGGGACTAGCGGGAGTTGGGCCGGGGAGCTGTTTTTT. Its translation is CASSPRSGTSGSWAGELFF.

Only a few counts were recorded for this clonotype. J is TRBJ2-1 and V is TRBV5-4; D unresolved. The CDR3 sequence is 14 residues long. The ends were cut back, 0 bases at V and 6 bases at J, with 10 bases in the middle. Per the germline V gene, CDR1 is SGHNT and CDR2 is YYREEE (reference sequence). The CDR3 nucleotides are TGTGCCAGCAGCTTGGTCGGAATTAGCAATGAGCAGTTCTTC. It yields the protein CASSLVGISNEQFF.

This chain joins TRBV5-6 and TRBJ2-4; possible D gene TRBD2, 5 bases. The V and J ends lost 4 bases and 2 bases respectively, with 19 bases between them. This CDR3 region has 17 residues. Germline-derived CDR1 and CDR2 are SGHDT and YYEEEE. The CDR3 DNA is TGTGCCAGCAGCCGGACTCCGGCCTCCCTCCCCAAAAACATTCAGTACTTC. Translating gives CASSRTPASLPKNIQYF.

Only a few counts were recorded for this clonotype. This chain links TRBV30 with TRBJ1-5; tentatively, D is TRBD1 (6 bases). There are 13 residues in the CDR3. V gave up 2 bases and J gave up 4 bases, with 9 bases separating them. CDR1 is GTSNPN, CDR2 SVGIG, per germline (reference sequence). The DNA of the CDR3 is TGTGCCTGGAGTTTACAGGGAAATCAGCCCCAGCATTTT. Residues: CAWSLQGNQPQHF.

The chain uses TRBV11-2 and TRBJ2-5; D remains ambiguous. Per germline, CDR1 SGHAT and CDR2 FQNNGV. V was pared by 4 bases and J by 4 bases, with 10 bases between. The CDR3 has 13 amino acids. CDR3 bases: TGTGCCAGCAGCTCAAGGACCTCAGAGACCCAGTACTTC. Protein: CASSSRTSETQYF.

The rearrangement links TRBV18 to TRBJ1-4; 9 bases match TRBD1. With 5 bases clipped from V and 8 bases from J, the junction kept 6 bases outside the gene matches. The CDR3 loop spans 14 amino acids. Germline V gene lookup returns CDR1 KGHSH and CDR2 LQKENI. CDR3 in amino acids: CASSVRDREEKLFF. As DNA, the CDR3 is TGTGCCAGCTCAGTCCGGGACAGGGAAGAAAAACTGTTTTTT.

This clonotype was seen ten or more times. CDR3 bases: TGTGCCAGCAGCGTAGGGGGGCAGGCCTACGAGCAGTACTTC. It encodes CASSVGGQAYEQYF. This chain links TRBV9 with TRBJ2-7; tentatively, D is TRBD1 (6 bases). V was shortened by 0 bases and J by 2 bases, with 9 bases between the two germline ends. Germline V gene data show CDR1 as SGDLS and CDR2 as YYNGEE. The CDR3 sequence is 14 residues long.

J is TRBJ2-2 and V is TRBV5-1, with a weak D call TRBD1 (5 bases). The germline gives CDR1 SGHRS, CDR2 YFSETQ. The CDR3 has 15 residues. Trimming removed 4 bases from V and 5 bases from J, with 15 bases in between. The CDR3 spells CASSAPEQVTGELFF. CDR3 in DNA: TGCGCCAGCAGCGCACCGGAACAGGTTACCGGGGAGCTGTTTTTT.

This clonotype has a count of ten or more. This chain connects TRBV7-2 to TRBJ2-1, with D uncertain. Deletions cut 4 bases from V and 8 bases from J, with 15 bases between. This CDR3 has 14 residues. Per the germline V gene, CDR1 is SGHTA and CDR2 is FQGNSA. The CDR3 DNA is TGTGCCAGCAGCTCCGCCTTGGGCAACGATGAGCAGTTCTTC. Protein product: CASSSALGNDEQFF.

This rearrangement joins TRBV9 to TRBJ1-6; D might be TRBD1 (5 bases). Trimming took off 4 bases at V and 1 base at J, with 18 bases between the two ends. This CDR3 region has 18 residues. The germline CDR1 and CDR2 sequences are SGDLS and YYNGEE. CDR3 protein: CASSNDSPSRSYNSPLHF. CDR3 nucleotide sequence: TGTGCCAGCAGCAACGACAGCCCGAGTAGGTCCTATAATTCACCCCTCCACTTT.

In its sample, this clonotype was seen a few times. At one boundary the junction diverges from the germline segment, which might be a read error. V gene TRBV20-1 combines with J gene TRBJ1-1; 7 bases are shared with TRBD1. The CDR3 contains 13 residues. The germline V gene encodes CDR1 DFQATT and CDR2 SNEGSKA (reference sequence). As DNA, the CDR3 is TGCAGTGCCAGAGGACAGGTGAACACTGAAGCTTTCTTT. This gives the protein CSARGQVNTEAFF.

This clonotype was seen a few times. The gene calls are TRBV7-2 and TRBJ1-4, with TRBD1 identical over 7 bases. The CDR3 runs 14 residues. The trim removed 4 bases at V and 8 bases at J, leaving 7 bases unmatched. The germline V gene has CDR1 SGHTA and CDR2 FQGNSA. This chain's CDR3 is CASSSQGVREKLFF. The CDR3, as DNA: TGTGCCAGCAGCTCTCAGGGGGTTAGGGAAAAACTGTTTTTT.

V and J are TRBV11-1 and TRBJ2-1; the D is unclear. The V gene's germline CDR1 is SGHAT and CDR2 FQDESV (reference sequence). The CDR3 spans 11 residues. V lost 6 bases and J 10 bases, leaving 10 bases between the germline ends. The CDR3 loop is CASSSYREQFF. CDR3 DNA: TGTGCCAGCAGTTCTTACCGCGAGCAGTTCTTC. The whole variable domain, remainder taken from reference TRBV11-1 and TRBJ2-1, is EAEVAQSPRYKITEKSQAVAFWCDPISGHATLYWYRQILGQGPELLVQFQDESVVDDSQLPKDRFSAERLKGVDSTLKIQPAELGDSAMYLCASSSYREQFFGPGTRLTVL.

This chain's CDR3 is CASSSLGSGQPQHF. The CDR3 DNA reads TGTGCCAGCAGTTCCCTGGGAAGCGGACAGCCCCAGCATTTT. The chain employs TRBV27 and TRBJ1-5; no reliable D call. Germline V CDR1 and CDR2: MNHEY, SMNVEV (reference sequence). The CDR3 has 14 residues. V lost 4 bases and J 7 bases, leaving 14 bases between the germline ends.

V is TRBV6-1 and J is TRBJ1-6; D might be TRBD1 (6 bases). Germline V gene sequence: CDR1 MNHNS, CDR2 SASEGT. Trimming cost V 7 bases and J 7 bases, with 11 bases left between them. The CDR3 has 13 amino acids. The CDR3 loop reads CASKIQGNSPLHF. The CDR3 region has the DNA TGTGCCAGCAAAATACAGGGAAATTCACCCCTCCACTTT.

This chain connects TRBV5-1 to TRBJ2-6, with 11 bases fitting TRBD1. V lost 4 bases, J lost 0 bases, and 12 bases stayed unmatched. There are 20 residues in the CDR3. CDR1 and CDR2 (germline): SGHRS, YFSETQ. The CDR3 DNA reads as TGCGCCAGCAGCACCCGGACAGGGGGCTCTCTCAACTCTGGGGCCAACGTCCTGACTTTC. As protein: CASSTRTGGSLNSGANVLTF.

The V call is TRBV6-2 or TRBV6-3, the J call TRBJ2-1, with 7 bases identical to TRBD2. Germline trimming cut 0 bases from V and 6 bases from J; bases unmatched to any gene: 14. CDR1 and CDR2 from the germline V gene are MNHEY and SVGEGT. This CDR3 comprises 18 residues. CDR3 sequence: CASSYSGGSVPAGNEQFF. In DNA form, the CDR3 reads TGTGCCAGCAGTTACTCGGGCGGGAGCGTCCCCGCCGGCAATGAGCAGTTCTTC.

The sample holds a few counts of this clonotype. The genes are TRBV15 and TRBJ2-7; the D call may be TRBD1 or TRBD2 (6 bases each). This CDR3 is built from 16 residues. Germline loops: CDR1 LNHNV, CDR2 YYDKDF (reference sequence). Trimming shortened V by 5 bases and J by 2 bases, and 19 bases separated the two germline ends. CDR3 residues: CATSPRGRPNPYEQYF. The CDR3 DNA is TGTGCCACCAGCCCCCGGGGGCGCCCGAATCCCTACGAGCAGTACTTC.

This clonotype was counted ten times or more. The gene calls are TRBV24-1 and TRBJ1-1, with TRBD1 identical over 8 bases. The CDR3 spans 15 residues. V gave up 4 bases and J gave up 7 bases; unmatched junction bases: 10. Germline-derived CDR1 and CDR2 are KGHDR and SFDVKD. CDR3 DNA sequence: TGTGCCACCAGTGACCCATCGACAGGGGCAGGTGAAGCTTTCTTT. This codes for CATSDPSTGAGEAFF.

This clonotype has just a few counts. V usage is TRBV20-1 and J usage is TRBJ2-7; D is ambiguous. V dropped 3 bases and J dropped 6 bases, with 15 bases sitting between them. Germline CDR1 reads DFQATT; CDR2 reads SNEGSKA (reference sequence). The CDR3 runs to 13 residues. The CDR3 nucleotides are TGCAGTGCTAGTAGAAGGTCGCACCGCGAGCAGTACTTC. This sequence encodes CSASRRSHREQYF.

This clonotype was detected a few times. This chain connects TRBV29-1 to TRBJ2-7; no clear D gene. Deletions cut 6 bases from V and 3 bases from J, with 12 bases between. This CDR3 has 12 amino acids. The V gene's germline CDR1 is SQVTM and CDR2 ANQGSEA. DNA for the CDR3: TGCAGCGTCGCGCCATCTCACTACGAGCAGTACTTC. It translates to CSVAPSHYEQYF.

This clonotype showed up many times. The CDR3 sequence: CASSDRRGVDKNIQYF. CDR3 DNA: TGTGCCAGCAGTGATCGGCGGGGGGTTGACAAAAACATTCAGTACTTC. The gene calls are TRBV6-6 and TRBJ2-4; TRBD2 matches 8 bases. Unmatched junction bases numbered 9, after V lost 5 bases and J lost 3 bases. The CDR3 length is 16 residues. Germline CDR1 is MNHNY and CDR2 is SVGAGI (reference sequence).

This clonotype was seen only a few times. This rearrangement joins TRBV4-1 to TRBJ2-1; 10 bases map to TRBD2. The V segment lost 4 bases and the J segment 5 bases; nucleotides outside the gene matches: 8. The CDR3 consists of 16 residues. Looked up from germline, CDR1 is MGHRA and CDR2 is YSYEKL. CDR3 in DNA: TGCGCCAGCAGCCTCTTCGGGACTAGCGTCGACAATGAGCAGTTCTTC. Translated: CASSLFGTSVDNEQFF.